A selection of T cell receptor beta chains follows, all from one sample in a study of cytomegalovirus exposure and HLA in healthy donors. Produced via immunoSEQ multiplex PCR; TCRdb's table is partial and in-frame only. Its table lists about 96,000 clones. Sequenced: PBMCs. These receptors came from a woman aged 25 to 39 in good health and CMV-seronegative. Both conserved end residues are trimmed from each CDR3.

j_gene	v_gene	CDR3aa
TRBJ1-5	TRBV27	ASSPGHRVQSNQPQH
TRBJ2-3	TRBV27	ASSLLGASADTQY
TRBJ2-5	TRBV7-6	ASSLVPTGYGTQY
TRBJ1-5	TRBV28	ASSLIGTGLAQH
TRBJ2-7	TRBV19	ASKGAGNSYEQY
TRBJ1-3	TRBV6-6	ASSYGGVSGNTIY
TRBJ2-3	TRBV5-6	ASSFFGPGRNTQY
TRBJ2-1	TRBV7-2	ASSLALGLAGGNEQF
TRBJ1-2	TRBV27	ASSPTGQGYGYT
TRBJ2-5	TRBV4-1	ASSPSNRAWGETQY
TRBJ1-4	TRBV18	ASSPLQSEKLF
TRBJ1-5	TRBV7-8	ASSLMSRGHQPQH
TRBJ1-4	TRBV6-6	ASSDQRISSLF
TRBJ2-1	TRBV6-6	ASIGGTGARNEQF
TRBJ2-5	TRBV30	AWSTGQGQETQY
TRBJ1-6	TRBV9	ASSEKPRGNSPLH
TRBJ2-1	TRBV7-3	ASSLRTGGMDEQF
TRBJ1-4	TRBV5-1	ASSYERQANEKLF
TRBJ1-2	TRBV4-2	ASSQGLGDYGYT
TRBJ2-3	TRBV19	ASSMAGGHSEDTQY
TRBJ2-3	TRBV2	ASSVEAIITITQY
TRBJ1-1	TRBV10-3	ASTKGAEAF
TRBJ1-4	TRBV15	ATSRDPQANEKLF
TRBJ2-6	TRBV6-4	ASSDSHSGANVLT
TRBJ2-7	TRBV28	ASNPDRGHPGY
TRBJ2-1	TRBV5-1	ASSLVLAGNYNEQF
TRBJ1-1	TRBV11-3	ASSSDRGTEAF
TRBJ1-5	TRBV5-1	ASSFTGGNQPQH
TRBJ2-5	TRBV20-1	SAAQETQY
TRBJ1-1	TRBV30	AWDTAMNTEAF
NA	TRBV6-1	ASSALGRGSYEQY
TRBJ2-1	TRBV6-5	ASSPERGGDEQF
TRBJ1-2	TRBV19	ASSPDRAYGYT
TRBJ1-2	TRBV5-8	ASSLGGRGNYGYT
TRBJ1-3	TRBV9	ASSVGHTGERTIY
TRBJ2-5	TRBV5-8	ASSLEGRTQETQY
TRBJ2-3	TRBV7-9	ASSSEPSGAQY
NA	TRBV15	ATSGGGYEQY
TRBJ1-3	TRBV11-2	ASSFNRGSGNTIY
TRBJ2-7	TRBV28	ASSLAGARYEQY
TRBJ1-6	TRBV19	ASSGGGSSYNSPLH
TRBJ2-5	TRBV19	ASSISTGQRETQY
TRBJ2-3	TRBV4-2	ASSPTSGEGGTQY
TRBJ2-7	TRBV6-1	ASRGELAGGHEQY
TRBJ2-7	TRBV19	ASSLPWAGENEQY
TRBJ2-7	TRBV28	ASSSVQVLTYEQY
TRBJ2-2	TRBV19	ASSIGRFTGELF
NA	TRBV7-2	ASSLSQGLSYEQY
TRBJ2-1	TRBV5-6	ASTTGSSYNEQF
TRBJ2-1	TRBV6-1	ASTDRGWNEQF
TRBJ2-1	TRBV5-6	ASSLGGSYNEQF
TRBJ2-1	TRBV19	ASHTSGGFSYNEQF
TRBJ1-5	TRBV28	ASSSRQYNQPQH
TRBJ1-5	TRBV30	AWTPWDRAGQPQH